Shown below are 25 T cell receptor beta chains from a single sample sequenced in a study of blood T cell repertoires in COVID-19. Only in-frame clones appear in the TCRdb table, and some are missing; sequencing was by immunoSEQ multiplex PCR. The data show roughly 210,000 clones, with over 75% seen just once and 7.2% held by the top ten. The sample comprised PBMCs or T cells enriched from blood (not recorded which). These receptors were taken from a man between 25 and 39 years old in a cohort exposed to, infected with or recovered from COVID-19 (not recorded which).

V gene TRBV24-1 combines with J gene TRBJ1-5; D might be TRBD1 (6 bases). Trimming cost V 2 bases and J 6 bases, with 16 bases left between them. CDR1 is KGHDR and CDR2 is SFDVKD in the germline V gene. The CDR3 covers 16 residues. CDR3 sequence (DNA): TGTGCCACCAGTGATTCCCGGCAGGGGCCGAGTCAGCCCCAGCATTTT. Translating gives CATSDSRQGPSQPQHF.

In DNA form, the CDR3 reads TGCGCCAGCAGCCAAGATGGGGGACTCTCCTACGAGCAGTACTTC. Its translation is CASSQDGGLSYEQYF. The gene calls are TRBV4-1 and TRBJ2-7; perhaps TRBD2 as D (6 bases). The V gene lost 0 bases and the J gene lost 0 bases, with 9 bases spanning the gap. In germline, CDR1 is MGHRA, CDR2 YSYEKL. This CDR3 has 15 amino acids.

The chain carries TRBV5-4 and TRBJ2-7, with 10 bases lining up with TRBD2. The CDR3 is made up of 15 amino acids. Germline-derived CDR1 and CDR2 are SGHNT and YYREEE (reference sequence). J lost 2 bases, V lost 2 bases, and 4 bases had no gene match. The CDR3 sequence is CASSFGAGGPYEQYF. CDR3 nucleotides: TGTGCCAGCAGCTTCGGAGCGGGAGGGCCCTACGAGCAGTACTTC.

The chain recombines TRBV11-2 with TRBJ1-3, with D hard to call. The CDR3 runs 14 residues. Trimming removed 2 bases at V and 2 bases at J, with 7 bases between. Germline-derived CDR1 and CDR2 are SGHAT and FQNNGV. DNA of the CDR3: TGTGCCAGCAGCTTACACCGGGCTGGAAACACCATATATTTT. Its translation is CASSLHRAGNTIYF.

CDR3 nucleotide sequence: TGTGCCACCAGTAGTCTAGGGCGCGGGGGAGAGACCCAGTACTTC. Protein sequence: CATSSLGRGGETQYF. The chain employs TRBV15 and TRBJ2-5; TRBD2 agrees at 7 bases. V was clipped by 6 bases and J by 4 bases; unmatched bases: 11. In germline, CDR1 is LNHNV, CDR2 YYDKDF (reference sequence). The CDR3 spans 15 residues.

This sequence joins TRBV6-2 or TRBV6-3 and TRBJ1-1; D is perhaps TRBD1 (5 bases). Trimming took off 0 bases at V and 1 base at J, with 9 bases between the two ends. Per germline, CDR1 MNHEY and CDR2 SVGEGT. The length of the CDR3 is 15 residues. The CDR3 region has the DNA TGTGCCAGCAGTTACTCCACAACAGGGAACACTGAAGCTTTCTTT. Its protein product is CASSYSTTGNTEAFF.

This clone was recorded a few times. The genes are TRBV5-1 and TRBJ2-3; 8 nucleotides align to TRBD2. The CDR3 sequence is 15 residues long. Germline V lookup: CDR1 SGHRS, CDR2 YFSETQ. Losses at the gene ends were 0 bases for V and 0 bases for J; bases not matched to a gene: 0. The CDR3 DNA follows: TGCGCCAGCAGCTTGGCTAGCGGGAGCACAGATACGCAGTATTTT. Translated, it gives CASSLASGSTDTQYF.

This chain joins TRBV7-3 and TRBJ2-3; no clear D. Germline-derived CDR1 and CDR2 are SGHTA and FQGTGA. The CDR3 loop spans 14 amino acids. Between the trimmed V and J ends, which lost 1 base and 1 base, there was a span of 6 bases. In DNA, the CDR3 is TGTGCCAGCAGCTTAATCTACGGCACAGATACGCAGTATTTT. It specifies CASSLIYGTDTQYF.

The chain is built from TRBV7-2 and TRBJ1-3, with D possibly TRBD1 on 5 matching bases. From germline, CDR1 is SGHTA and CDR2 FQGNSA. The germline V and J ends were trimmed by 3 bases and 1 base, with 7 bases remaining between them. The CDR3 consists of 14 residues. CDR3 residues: CASSLGGSGNTIYF. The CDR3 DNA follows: TGTGCCAGCAGCTTGGGGGGGTCTGGAAACACCATATATTTT. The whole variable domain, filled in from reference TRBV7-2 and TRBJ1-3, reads GAGVSQSPSNKVTEKGKDVELRCDPISGHTALYWYRQSLGQGLEFLIYFQGNSAPDKSGLPSDRFSAERTGGSVSTLTIQRTQQEDSAVYLCASSLGGSGNTIYFGEGSWLTVV.

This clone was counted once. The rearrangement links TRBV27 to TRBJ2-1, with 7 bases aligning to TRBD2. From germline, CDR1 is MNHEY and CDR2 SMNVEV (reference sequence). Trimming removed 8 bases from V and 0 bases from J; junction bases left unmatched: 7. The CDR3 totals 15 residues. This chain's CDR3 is CASSTSASSYNEQFF. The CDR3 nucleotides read TGTGCCAGCTCTACTAGCGCGAGCTCCTACAATGAGCAGTTCTTC.

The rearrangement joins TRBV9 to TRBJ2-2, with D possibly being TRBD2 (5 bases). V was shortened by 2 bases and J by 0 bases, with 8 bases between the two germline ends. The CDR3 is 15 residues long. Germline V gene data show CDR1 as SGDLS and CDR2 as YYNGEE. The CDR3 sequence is CASSVAGTNTGELFF. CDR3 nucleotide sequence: TGTGCCAGCAGCGTGGCGGGTACGAACACCGGGGAGCTGTTTTTT.

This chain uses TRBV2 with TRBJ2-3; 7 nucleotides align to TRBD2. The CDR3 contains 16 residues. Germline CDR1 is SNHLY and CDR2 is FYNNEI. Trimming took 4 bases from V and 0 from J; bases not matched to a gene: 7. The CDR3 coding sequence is TGTGCCAGCAGTGTCACGGGACTAAGTAGCACAGATACGCAGTATTTT. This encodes CASSVTGLSSTDTQYF.

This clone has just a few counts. Written as DNA, the CDR3 is TGTGCCAGCGGCCTAGAGACAGGCGCCAATGAGCAGTTCTTC. Amino acid sequence: CASGLETGANEQFF. V and J are TRBV9 and TRBJ2-1, with D possibly being TRBD1 (6 bases). The ends were cut back, 7 bases at V and 6 bases at J, with 17 bases in the middle. The CDR3 runs 14 residues. Germline loops: CDR1 SGDLS, CDR2 YYNGEE.

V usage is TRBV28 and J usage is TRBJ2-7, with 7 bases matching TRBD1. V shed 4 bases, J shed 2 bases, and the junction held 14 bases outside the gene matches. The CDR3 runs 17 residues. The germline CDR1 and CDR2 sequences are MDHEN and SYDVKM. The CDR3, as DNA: TGTGCCAGCAGTTCCCACCCGGGGACAGTACGTGCCTACGAGCAGTACTTC. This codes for CASSSHPGTVRAYEQYF.

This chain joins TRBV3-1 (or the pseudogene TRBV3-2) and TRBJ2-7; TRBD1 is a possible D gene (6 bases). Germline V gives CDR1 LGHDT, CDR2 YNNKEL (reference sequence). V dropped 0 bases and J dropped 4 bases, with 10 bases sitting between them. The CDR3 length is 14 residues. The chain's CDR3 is CASSQEGAWYEQYF. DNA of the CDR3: TGTGCCAGCAGCCAAGAGGGGGCATGGTACGAGCAGTACTTC.

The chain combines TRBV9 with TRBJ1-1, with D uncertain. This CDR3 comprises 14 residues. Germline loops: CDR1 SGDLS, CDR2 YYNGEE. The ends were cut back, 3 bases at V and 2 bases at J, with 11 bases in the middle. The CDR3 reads CASSGRVVNTEAFF. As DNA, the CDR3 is TGTGCCAGCAGCGGACGGGTGGTAAACACTGAAGCTTTCTTT. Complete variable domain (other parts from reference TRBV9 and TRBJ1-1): DSGVTQTPKHLITATGQRVTLRCSPRSGDLSVYWYQQSLDQGLQFLIQYYNGEERAKGNILERFSAQQFPDLHSELNLSSLELGDSALYFCASSGRVVNTEAFFGQGTRLTVV.

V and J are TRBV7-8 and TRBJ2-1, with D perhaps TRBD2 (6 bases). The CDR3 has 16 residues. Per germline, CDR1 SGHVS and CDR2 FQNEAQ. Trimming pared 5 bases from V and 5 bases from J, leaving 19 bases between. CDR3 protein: CASSLTGRAGNNEQFF. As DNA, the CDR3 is TGTGCCAGCAGCCTAACCGGGCGAGCGGGTAACAATGAGCAGTTCTTC.

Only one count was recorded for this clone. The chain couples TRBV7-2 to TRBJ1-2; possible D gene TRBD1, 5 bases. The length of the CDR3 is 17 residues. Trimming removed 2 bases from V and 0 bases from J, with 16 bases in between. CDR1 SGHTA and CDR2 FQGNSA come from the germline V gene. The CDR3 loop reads CASSLTPARGANYGYTF. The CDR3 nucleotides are TGTGCCAGCAGCTTAACCCCGGCCCGGGGGGCTAACTATGGCTACACCTTC.

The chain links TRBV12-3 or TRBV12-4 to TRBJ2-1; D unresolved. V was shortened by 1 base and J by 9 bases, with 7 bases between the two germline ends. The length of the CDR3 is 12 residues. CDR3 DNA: TGTGCCAGCAGTTTAGAAACGGTTGAGCAGTTCTTC. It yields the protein CASSLETVEQFF.

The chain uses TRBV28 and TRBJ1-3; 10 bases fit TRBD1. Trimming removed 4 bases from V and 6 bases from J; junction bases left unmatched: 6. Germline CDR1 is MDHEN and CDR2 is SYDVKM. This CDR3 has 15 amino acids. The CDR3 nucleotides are TGTGCCAGCAGTTCCGCCGGGACAGGGGAAAACACCATATATTTT. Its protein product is CASSSAGTGENTIYF.

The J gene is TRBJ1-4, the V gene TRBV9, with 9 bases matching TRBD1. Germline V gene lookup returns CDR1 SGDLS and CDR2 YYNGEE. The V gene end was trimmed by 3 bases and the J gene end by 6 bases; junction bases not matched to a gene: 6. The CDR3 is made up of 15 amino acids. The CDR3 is CASSATGGRHEKLFF. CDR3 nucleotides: TGTGCCAGCAGCGCTACAGGGGGCCGGCATGAAAAACTGTTTTTT.

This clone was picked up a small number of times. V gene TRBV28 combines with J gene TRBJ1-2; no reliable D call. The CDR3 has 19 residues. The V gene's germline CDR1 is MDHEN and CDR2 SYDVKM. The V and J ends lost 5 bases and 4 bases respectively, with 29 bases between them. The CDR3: CASSPPAVYPTKEGYGYTF. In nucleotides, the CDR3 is TGTGCCAGCAGTCCCCCAGCAGTTTACCCAACGAAGGAGGGCTATGGCTACACCTTC.

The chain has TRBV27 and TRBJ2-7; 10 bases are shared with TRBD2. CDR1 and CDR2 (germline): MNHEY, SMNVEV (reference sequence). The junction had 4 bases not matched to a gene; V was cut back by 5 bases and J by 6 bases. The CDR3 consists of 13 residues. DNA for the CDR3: TGTGCCAGCAGTCTAGCGGGAGCTAGCGAGCAGTACTTC. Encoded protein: CASSLAGASEQYF.

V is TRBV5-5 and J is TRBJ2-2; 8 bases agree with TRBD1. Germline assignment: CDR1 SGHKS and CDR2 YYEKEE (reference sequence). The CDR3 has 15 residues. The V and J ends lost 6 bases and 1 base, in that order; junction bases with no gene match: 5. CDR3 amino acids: CASTWTGLNTGELFF. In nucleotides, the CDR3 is TGTGCCAGCACTTGGACAGGGCTGAACACCGGGGAGCTGTTTTTT.

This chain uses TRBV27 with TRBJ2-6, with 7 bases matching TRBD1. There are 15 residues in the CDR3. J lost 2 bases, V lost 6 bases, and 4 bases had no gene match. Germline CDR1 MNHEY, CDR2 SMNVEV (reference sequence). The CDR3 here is CASSRTGAGANVLTF. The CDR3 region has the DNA TGTGCCAGCAGCCGTACAGGGGCTGGGGCCAACGTCCTGACTTTC.